One sample yielded the 19 T cell receptor beta chains listed below, sequenced in a study of a mutant IDH1 vaccine in newly diagnosed glioma. Antigens for these TCRs are unknown. Time point here: week 5, during vaccination. Mutant IDH1 20-mer peptide, at 300 ug, made up each vaccine dose, with topical imiquimod. The data were produced by immunoSEQ multiplex PCR, yet TCRdb's version contains in-frame clones alone and is incomplete. The table lists 60,000 or so clones, roughly 80% of them singletons. The input for sequencing was PBMCs, taken from a glioma patient whose treatment included an IDH1 peptide vaccine. The receptors come from a woman in her late teens or twenties with glioma. Some clones in this sample may be carry-over from other donors' samples.

CDR3 protein: CASSANVADTQYF. DNA of the CDR3: TGTGCCAGTAGTGCCAATGTGGCAGATACGCAGTATTTT. V usage is TRBV19 and J usage is TRBJ2-3; D ambiguous. Germline V gene lookup returns CDR1 LNHDA and CDR2 SQIVND (reference sequence). The CDR3 is 13 amino acids. Trimming cost V 5 bases and J 4 bases, with 10 bases left between them.

The rearrangement joins TRBV20-1 to TRBJ1-2; no definite D call. The V gene's germline CDR1 is DFQATT and CDR2 SNEGSKA (reference sequence). The CDR3 has 9 amino acids. Trimming stripped 6 bases from V and 4 bases from J, with 3 bases between. The CDR3 sequence: CSAGYGYTF. The CDR3 nucleotides read TGCAGTGCAGGCTATGGCTACACCTTC.

The CDR3 DNA is TGTGCCAGCAGAGACAGGAGGAGACAGAACACTGAAGCTTTCTTT. Amino acids: CASRDRRRQNTEAFF. The V gene is TRBV6-4, the J gene TRBJ1-1, with D tentatively TRBD1 (6 bases). The CDR3 contains 15 residues. V was cut by 6 bases and J by 1 base, with 15 bases left in between. In germline, CDR1 is MRHNA, CDR2 SNTAGT.

The chain joins TRBV6-1 to TRBJ2-3, with a weak D call TRBD2 (7 bases). Per germline, CDR1 MNHNS and CDR2 SASEGT. Trimming shortened V by 6 bases and J by 6 bases, and 22 bases separated the two germline ends. CDR3 length equals 16 residues. The CDR3 DNA follows: TGTGCCAGCAGCGAACAGGGTGGCGGGGGAGGGGATACGCAGTATTTT. It codes for CASSEQGGGGGDTQYF.

This clone has more than one count but fewer than ten. J is TRBJ2-3 and V is TRBV5-4, with a tentative D call TRBD2 (6 bases). Germline loops: CDR1 SGHNT, CDR2 YYREEE (reference sequence). This CDR3 region has 14 residues. The germline V and J ends were trimmed by 9 bases and 0 bases, with 14 bases remaining between them. CDR3 coding DNA: TGTGCCACCGCGGCCGGGACTAGCACAGATACGCAGTATTTT. Amino acids: CATAAGTSTDTQYF.

The chain recombines TRBV5-1 with TRBJ2-7; 8 bases align to TRBD1. The CDR3 has 16 amino acids. The junction had 11 bases not matched to a gene; V was cut back by 0 bases and J by 6 bases. Germline V lookup: CDR1 SGHRS, CDR2 YFSETQ. CDR3 in amino acids: CASSLVSGQAFREQYF. For the CDR3, the DNA is TGCGCCAGCAGCTTGGTATCGGGACAGGCATTCCGCGAGCAGTACTTC.

The J gene is TRBJ2-7, the V gene TRBV27; weak D call: TRBD1 (5 bases). Trimming removed 6 bases from V and 2 bases from J, with 14 bases in between. Germline CDR1 and CDR2: MNHEY and SMNVEV (reference sequence). The CDR3 covers 14 residues. CDR3 bases: TGTGCCAGCAGCCGTTCAACAGGAACCTACGAGCAGTACTTC. Translation: CASSRSTGTYEQYF.

The rearrangement uses TRBV7-2 and TRBJ1-2; D gene unclear. Germline V gene sequence: CDR1 SGHTA, CDR2 FQGNSA. The V and J ends lost 5 bases and 8 bases respectively, with 15 bases between them. The CDR3 is 13 amino acids. The CDR3 DNA is TGTGCCAGCAGCGCGGGGTCGCTTCGAGGCTACACCTTC. Its translation is CASSAGSLRGYTF.

This chain uses TRBV27 with TRBJ1-2, with D uncertain. CDR1 is MNHEY, CDR2 SMNVEV, per germline (reference sequence). V was cut by 2 bases and J by 7 bases, with 8 bases left in between. This CDR3 spans 12 amino acids. The CDR3 DNA follows: TGTGCCAGCAGTTTAAATGGCGTTGGCTACACCTTC. Protein product: CASSLNGVGYTF.

V gene TRBV2 combines with J gene TRBJ1-5, with 10 bases that match TRBD1. Germline CDR1 is SNHLY and CDR2 is FYNNEI. The CDR3 is 14 amino acids. J gave up 4 bases and V 5 bases, and 2 bases lay outside the gene matches. The DNA of the CDR3 is TGTGCCAGCAGTCGGGACAGGGGAAATCAGCCCCAGCATTTT. This sequence encodes CASSRDRGNQPQHF.

This chain links TRBV4-2 with TRBJ2-2; D is ambiguous. V shed 2 bases and J shed 0 bases, with 4 bases lying between them. The CDR3 spans 14 residues. Looked up from germline, CDR1 is LGHNA and CDR2 is YNFKEQ. The CDR3, as DNA: TGTGCCAGCAGCCAAAGCCCGAACACCGGGGAGCTGTTTTTT. This gives the protein CASSQSPNTGELFF.

The chain is built from TRBV6-5 and TRBJ1-2; no clear D gene. Germline values: CDR1 MNHEY, CDR2 SVGAGI. V lost 2 bases to trimming and J lost 0 bases, with 4 bases between them. The CDR3 runs to 13 residues. For the CDR3, the DNA is TGTGCCAGCAGTTACAGGGCTAACTATGGCTACACCTTC. Its translation: CASSYRANYGYTF.

This chain uses TRBV11-2 with TRBJ2-3; D perhaps matches TRBD2 (6 bases). In germline, CDR1 is SGHAT, CDR2 FQNNGV. Trimming cost V 2 bases and J 4 bases, with 16 bases left between them. The CDR3 loop spans 16 amino acids. The CDR3 is CASSLWGRGSADTQYF. CDR3 in DNA: TGTGCCAGCAGCTTATGGGGACGGGGGTCGGCAGATACGCAGTATTTT. Filled out from reference TRBV11-2 and TRBJ2-3, the complete variable domain reads EAGVAQSPRYKIIEKRQSVAFWCNPISGHATLYWYQQILGQGPKLLIQFQNNGVVDDSQLPKDRFSAERLKGVDSTLKIQPAKLEDSAVYLCASSLWGRGSADTQYFGPGTRLTVL.

The genes are TRBV30 and TRBJ2-7; 7 nucleotides line up with TRBD2. The CDR3 extends over 13 amino acids. Germline loops: CDR1 GTSNPN, CDR2 SVGIG (reference sequence). Trimming removed 2 bases from V and 7 bases from J; junction bases left unmatched: 8. The CDR3 DNA reads TGTGCCTGGAGTCACGCGGGAGTTTTTGAGCAGTACTTC. This translates into CAWSHAGVFEQYF.

The rearrangement links TRBV29-1 to TRBJ1-2; weak D call: TRBD1 (5 bases). CDR3 length: 14 amino acids. Trimming removed 4 bases at V and 4 bases at J, with 16 bases between. Germline V gene sequence: CDR1 SQVTM, CDR2 ANQGSEA. The CDR3 loop reads CSVVGGPGGYGYTF. CDR3 nucleotides: TGCAGCGTTGTGGGGGGTCCGGGGGGCTATGGCTACACCTTC.

The CDR3 nucleotides read TGTGCCTGGAGTGTACTACCAACCTTGAACACTGAAGCTTTCTTT. Residues: CAWSVLPTLNTEAFF. The chain has TRBV30 and TRBJ1-1; D uncertain. The germline CDR1 and CDR2 sequences are GTSNPN and SVGIG (reference sequence). Between the trimmed V and J ends, which lost 0 bases and 0 bases, there was a span of 11 bases. CDR3 size: 15 residues.

The chain couples TRBV12-1 to TRBJ2-2. TRBV12-1 is flagged as a pseudogene. The CDR3 is 17 amino acids. CDR3: CASSLKWGWTNTGELFF. CDR3 DNA sequence: TGTGCCAGCAGCCTTAAATGGGGGTGGACGAACACCGGGGAGCTGTTTTTT.

The chain joins TRBV4-3 to TRBJ1-1; D gene ambiguous. Per the germline V gene, CDR1 is LGHNA and CDR2 is YSLEER. CDR3 size: 13 residues. The V end was cut by 4 bases, the J end by 2 bases, with 8 bases between. DNA for the CDR3: TGCGCCAGCAGCCGTTCACTTAACACTGAAGCTTTCTTT. Its translation: CASSRSLNTEAFF.

This clone has more than one count but fewer than ten. V and J are TRBV30 and TRBJ2-3; TRBD2 agrees at 8 bases. The CDR3 is 14 amino acids. Germline CDR1 GTSNPN, CDR2 SVGIG (reference sequence). Trimming took 2 bases from V and 3 from J; bases not matched to a gene: 4. The CDR3 region has the DNA TGTGCCTGGAGTAGAGCGGGGGCTACAGATACGCAGTATTTT. This codes for CAWSRAGATDTQYF.